This T cell receptor beta chain emerged from a study of cytomegalovirus exposure and HLA in healthy donors. The study, taken as a whole, reports: CMV serostatus alone was available as immune exposure information. What a later analysis showed was that several of the most significant clusters appeared linked to common viral pathogens. TCR beta chains numbering more than 150 were designated cytomegalovirus-associated. The likely origin of a cluster of highly shared sequence variants was a sequencing artifact.

Trimming shortened V by 6 bases and J by 0 bases, and 11 bases separated the two germline ends. The CDR3 extends over 14 amino acids. Germline assignment: CDR1 LNHNV and CDR2 YYDKDF (reference sequence). A multiplex PCR was run with 60 Vbeta primers and 13 Jbeta primers. Sequenced by immunoSEQ multiplex PCR; TCRdb stores in-frame clones only, minus some. The sample contains about 130,000 clones, 79% of which appear only once. In regard to this clone: Its specificity is unknown.

The source material was PBMCs. The chain links TRBV15 to TRBJ1-1; a weak D match, TRBD1 (5 bases). The TCR comes from a man aged 40-55 years in good health and CMV-seropositive. For the CDR3, the DNA is TGTGCCACCAGGGGGGGGGATCTGAACACTGAAGCTTTCTTT. Encoded protein: CATRGGDLNTEAFF.